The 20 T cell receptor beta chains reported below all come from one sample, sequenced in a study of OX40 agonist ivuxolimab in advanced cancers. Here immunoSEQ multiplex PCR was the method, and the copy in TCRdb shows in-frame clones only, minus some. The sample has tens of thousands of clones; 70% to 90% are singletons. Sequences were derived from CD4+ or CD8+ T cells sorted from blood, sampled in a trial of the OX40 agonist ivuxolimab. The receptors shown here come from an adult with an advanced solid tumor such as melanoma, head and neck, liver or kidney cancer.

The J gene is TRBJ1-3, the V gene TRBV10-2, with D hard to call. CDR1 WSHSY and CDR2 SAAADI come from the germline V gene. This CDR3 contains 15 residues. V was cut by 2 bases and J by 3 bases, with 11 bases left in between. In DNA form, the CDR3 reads TGCGCCAGCAGTGAGCCCTGGACTGATGGAAACACCATATATTTT. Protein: CASSEPWTDGNTIYF.

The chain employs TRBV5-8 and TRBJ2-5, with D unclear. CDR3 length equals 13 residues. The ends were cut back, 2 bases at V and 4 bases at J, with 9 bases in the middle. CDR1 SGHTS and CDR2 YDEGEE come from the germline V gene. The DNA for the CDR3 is TGTGCCAGCAGCTTTCGAGGCGGAGAGACCCAGTACTTC. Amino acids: CASSFRGGETQYF.

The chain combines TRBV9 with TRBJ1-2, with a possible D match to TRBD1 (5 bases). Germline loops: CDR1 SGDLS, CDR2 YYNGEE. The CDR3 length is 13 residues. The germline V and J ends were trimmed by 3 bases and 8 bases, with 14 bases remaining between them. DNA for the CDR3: TGTGCCAGCAGCGCCATCGACAGTTGGGGCTACACCTTC. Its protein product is CASSAIDSWGYTF.

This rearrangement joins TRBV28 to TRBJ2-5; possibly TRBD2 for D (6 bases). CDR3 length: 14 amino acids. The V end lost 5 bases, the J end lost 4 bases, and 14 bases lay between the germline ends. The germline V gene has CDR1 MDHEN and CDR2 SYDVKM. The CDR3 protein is CASSPLAGRETQYF. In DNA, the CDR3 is TGTGCCAGCAGTCCCCTGGCGGGAAGAGAGACCCAGTACTTC.

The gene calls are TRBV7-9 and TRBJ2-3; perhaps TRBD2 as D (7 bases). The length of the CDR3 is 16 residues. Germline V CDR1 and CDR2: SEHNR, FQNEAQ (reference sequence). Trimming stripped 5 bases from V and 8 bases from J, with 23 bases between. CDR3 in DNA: TGTGCCAGCAGCCTTTCACCGGGGGGCGGGGTTACTACGCAGTATTTT. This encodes CASSLSPGGGVTTQYF.

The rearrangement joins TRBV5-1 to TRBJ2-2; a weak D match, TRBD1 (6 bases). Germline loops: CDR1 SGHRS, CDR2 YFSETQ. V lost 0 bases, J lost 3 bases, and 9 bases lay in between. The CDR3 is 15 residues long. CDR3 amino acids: CASSLVGGYTGELFF. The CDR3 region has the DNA TGCGCCAGCAGCTTGGTAGGGGGATACACCGGGGAGCTGTTTTTT. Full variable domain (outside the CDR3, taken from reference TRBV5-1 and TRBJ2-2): KAGVTQTPRYLIKTRGQQVTLSCSPISGHRSVSWYQQTPGQGLQFLFEYFSETQRNKGNFPGRFSGRQFSNSRSEMNVSTLELGDSALYLCASSLVGGYTGELFFGEGSRLTVL.

CDR3 sequence (DNA): TGCGCCAGCAGCTCAGGACAGGGGGCGAGCACCGGGGAGCTGTTTTTT. Translated: CASSSGQGASTGELFF. The J gene is TRBJ2-2, the V gene TRBV5-1, with 11 bases lining up with TRBD1. CDR3 length: 16 amino acids. The trim removed 3 bases at V and 4 bases at J, leaving 5 bases unmatched. From germline, CDR1 is SGHRS and CDR2 YFSETQ. The full variable domain, with the rest looked up from reference TRBV5-1 and TRBJ2-2, is KAGVTQTPRYLIKTRGQQVTLSCSPISGHRSVSWYQQTPGQGLQFLFEYFSETQRNKGNFPGRFSGRQFSNSRSEMNVSTLELGDSALYLCASSSGQGASTGELFFGEGSRLTVL.

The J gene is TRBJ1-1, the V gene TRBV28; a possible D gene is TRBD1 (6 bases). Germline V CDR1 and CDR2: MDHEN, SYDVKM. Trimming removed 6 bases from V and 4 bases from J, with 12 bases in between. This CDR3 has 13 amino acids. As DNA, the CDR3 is TGTGCCAGCAGCCTTACCAGGGGCACTGAAGCTTTCTTT. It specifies CASSLTRGTEAFF.

For the CDR3, the DNA is TGTGCCAGCAAAGCGACAGGGGGCCAAGCGGAGCAGTACTTC. Amino acid sequence: CASKATGGQAEQYF. V and J are TRBV2 and TRBJ2-7; 10 bases are shared with TRBD1. Trimming took 7 bases from V and 7 from J; bases not matched to a gene: 10. Germline V CDR1 and CDR2: SNHLY, FYNNEI. There are 14 residues in the CDR3. The whole variable domain, filled in from reference TRBV2 and TRBJ2-7, reads EPEVTQTPSHQVTQMGQEVILRCVPISNHLYFYWYRQILGQKVEFLVSFYNNEISEKSEIFDDQFSVERPDGSNFTLKIRSTKLEDSAMYFCASKATGGQAEQYFGPGTRLTVT.

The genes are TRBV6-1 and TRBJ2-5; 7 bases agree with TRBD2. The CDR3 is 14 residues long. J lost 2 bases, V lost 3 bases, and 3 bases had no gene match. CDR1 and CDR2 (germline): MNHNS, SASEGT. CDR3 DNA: TGTGCCAGCAGTGACGGCGGGGGACAAGAGACCCAGTACTTC. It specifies CASSDGGGQETQYF.

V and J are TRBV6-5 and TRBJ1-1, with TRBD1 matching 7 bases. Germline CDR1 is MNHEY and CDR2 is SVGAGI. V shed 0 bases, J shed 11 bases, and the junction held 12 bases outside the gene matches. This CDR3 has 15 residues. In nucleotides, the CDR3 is TGTGCCAGCAGTTACTCCCGGACAGGCGAGACTAGTGCTTTCTTT. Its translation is CASSYSRTGETSAFF.

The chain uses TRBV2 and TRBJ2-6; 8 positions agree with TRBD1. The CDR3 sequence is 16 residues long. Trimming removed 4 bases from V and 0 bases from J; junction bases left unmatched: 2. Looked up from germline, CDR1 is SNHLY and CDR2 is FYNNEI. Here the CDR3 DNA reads TGTGCCAGCAGTGGACAGGGGAGCTCTGGGGCCAACGTCCTGACTTTC. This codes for CASSGQGSSGANVLTF.

For the CDR3, the DNA is TGTGCCAGCAGCCGCGCCCTTAACACTGAAGCTTTCTTT. Translation: CASSRALNTEAFF. This chain links TRBV7-3 with TRBJ1-1, with no clear D. Trimming removed 5 bases at V and 2 bases at J, with 9 bases between. CDR1 and CDR2 (germline): SGHTA, FQGTGA. The CDR3 runs to 13 residues.

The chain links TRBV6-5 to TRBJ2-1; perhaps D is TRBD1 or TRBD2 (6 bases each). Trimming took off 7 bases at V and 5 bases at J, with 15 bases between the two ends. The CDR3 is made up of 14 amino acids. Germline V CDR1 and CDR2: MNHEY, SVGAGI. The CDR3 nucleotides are TGTGCCAGCACCCTAAGGGGGGCCCACAATGAGCAGTTCTTC. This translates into CASTLRGAHNEQFF.

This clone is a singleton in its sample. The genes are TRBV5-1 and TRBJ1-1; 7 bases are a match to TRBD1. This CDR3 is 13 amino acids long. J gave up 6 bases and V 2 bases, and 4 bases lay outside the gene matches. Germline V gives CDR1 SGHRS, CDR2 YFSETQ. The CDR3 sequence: CASSFRQGSEAFF. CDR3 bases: TGCGCCAGCAGCTTTAGACAGGGATCTGAAGCTTTCTTT.

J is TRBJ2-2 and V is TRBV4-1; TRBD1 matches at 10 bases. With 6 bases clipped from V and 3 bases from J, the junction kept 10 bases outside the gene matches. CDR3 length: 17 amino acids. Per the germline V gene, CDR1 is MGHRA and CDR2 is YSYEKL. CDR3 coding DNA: TGCGCCAGCAGACTGGTCCGGGGGACAGGGGACACCGGGGAGCTGTTTTTT. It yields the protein CASRLVRGTGDTGELFF.

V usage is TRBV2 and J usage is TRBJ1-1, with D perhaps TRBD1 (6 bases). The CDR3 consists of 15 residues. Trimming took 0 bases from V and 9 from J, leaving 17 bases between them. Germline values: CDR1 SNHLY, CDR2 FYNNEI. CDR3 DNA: TGTGCCAGCAGTGAAGCCCCTACAGGGACGCGCCAAGCTTTCTTT. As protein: CASSEAPTGTRQAFF.

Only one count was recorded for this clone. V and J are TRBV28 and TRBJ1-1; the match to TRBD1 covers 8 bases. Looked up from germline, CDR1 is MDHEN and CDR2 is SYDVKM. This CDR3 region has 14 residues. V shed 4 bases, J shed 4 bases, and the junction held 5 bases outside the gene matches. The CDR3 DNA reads TGTGCCAGCAGTTCTTCAGGGGGCGGCACTGAAGCTTTCTTT. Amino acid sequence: CASSSSGGGTEAFF. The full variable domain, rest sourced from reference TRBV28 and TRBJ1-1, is DVKVTQSSRYLVKRTGEKVFLECVQDMDHENMFWYRQDPGLGLRLIYFSYDVKMKEKGDIPEGYSVSREKKERFSLILESASTNQTSMYLCASSSSGGGTEAFFGQGTRLTVV.

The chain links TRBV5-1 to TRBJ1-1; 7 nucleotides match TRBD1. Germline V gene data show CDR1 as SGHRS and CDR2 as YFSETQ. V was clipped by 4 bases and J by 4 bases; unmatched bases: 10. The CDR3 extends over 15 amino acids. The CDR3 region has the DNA TGCGCCAGCAGCCCCAGACAGGGCTTGGGCACTGAAGCTTTCTTT. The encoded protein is CASSPRQGLGTEAFF.

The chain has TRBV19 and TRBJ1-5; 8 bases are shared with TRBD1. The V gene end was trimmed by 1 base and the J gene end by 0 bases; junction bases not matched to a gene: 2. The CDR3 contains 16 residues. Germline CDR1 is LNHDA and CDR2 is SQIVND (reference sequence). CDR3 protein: CASSIARGLSNQPQHF. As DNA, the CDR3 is TGTGCCAGTAGTATAGCCAGGGGGCTTAGCAATCAGCCCCAGCATTTT.